Listed here are 7 T cell receptor beta chains from one sample, sequenced in a study of T-cell reconstitution after alpha-beta-depleted transplantation in children. This sample's TCRbeta library carried unique molecular identifier barcodes. One entry per CDR3 protein results from TCRdb running MiXCR on the PCR reads. The sample contains approximately 250,000 distinct CDR3 sequences, roughly 24% of which appear only once. Sequenced here: PBMCs, sampled before TCRalphabeta/CD19-depleted stem cell transplant. The origin of the receptors is a girl between 2 and 10 years old with Fanconi anemia, due to receive a stem cell transplant.

This clonotype was counted at least ten times. This sequence joins TRBV18 and TRBJ2-3; TRBD1 matches at 7 bases. V lost 8 bases to trimming and J lost 4 bases; unmatched junction nucleotides: 9. The CDR3 covers 14 residues. Germline V gene sequence: CDR1 KGHSH, CDR2 LQKENI. The CDR3: CASHPTGIPDTQYF. In DNA, the CDR3 is TGTGCCAGCCACCCGACAGGGATTCCAGATACGCAGTATTTT.

V and J are TRBV5-1 and TRBJ2-5; D possibly corresponds to TRBD1 (6 bases). Germline V gives CDR1 SGHRS, CDR2 YFSETQ. V dropped 1 base and J dropped 5 bases, with 12 bases sitting between them. The length of the CDR3 is 14 residues. This chain's CDR3 is CASSLQGGWETQYF. The CDR3 region has the DNA TGCGCCAGCAGCTTGCAAGGGGGTTGGGAGACCCAGTACTTC. The full variable domain, in which reference TRBV5-1 and TRBJ2-5 provide the parts outside the CDR3, is KAGVTQTPRYLIKTRGQQVTLSCSPISGHRSVSWYQQTPGQGLQFLFEYFSETQRNKGNFPGRFSGRQFSNSRSEMNVSTLELGDSALYLCASSLQGGWETQYFGPGTRLLVL.

The chain has TRBV20-1 and TRBJ2-7, with a weak D call TRBD1 (5 bases). The CDR3 length is 13 residues. The germline V and J ends were trimmed by 3 bases and 0 bases, with 9 bases remaining between them. Germline lookup yields CDR1 DFQATT and CDR2 SNEGSKA (reference sequence). CDR3 bases: TGCAGTGCTAGCCCAGGGTTCTCCTACGAGCAGTACTTC. This gives the protein CSASPGFSYEQYF.

The gene calls are TRBV6-5 and TRBJ2-1; 8 bases line up with TRBD1. Germline V gives CDR1 MNHEY, CDR2 SVGAGI. The ends lost 0 bases at V and 4 bases at J; junction bases unmatched: 5. The CDR3 is 16 residues long. The CDR3 DNA follows: TGTGCCAGCAGTTACTCTTCGACAGGGGAGTACAATGAGCAGTTCTTC. Protein product: CASSYSSTGEYNEQFF.

Points on this clonotype: One end of the junction does not line up with germline, which may come from a read error. The J gene is TRBJ2-4, the V gene TRBV19, with D possibly TRBD2 on 6 matching bases. The CDR3 has 18 residues. Germline CDR1 reads LNHDA; CDR2 reads SQIVND (reference sequence). CDR3 DNA: TGTGCCAGTAGTATGTGGGGCGGGACGCAGCTAGCCAAAAACATTAAGTACTTC. It yields the protein CASSMWGGTQLAKNIKYF.

The V and J genes are TRBV11-2 and TRBJ2-5; D not certain. The germline V and J ends were trimmed by 2 bases and 6 bases, with 4 bases remaining between them. This CDR3 has 11 residues. The V gene's germline CDR1 is SGHAT and CDR2 FQNNGV. The CDR3 bases are TGTGCCAGCAGCTTACGGCAGACCCAGTACTTC. It encodes CASSLRQTQYF.

The CDR3 here is CSVSGIELRGSNYGYTF. In DNA form, the CDR3 reads TGCAGCGTTTCCGGGATTGAGTTGCGGGGCTCTAACTATGGCTACACCTTC. This sequence joins TRBV29-1 and TRBJ1-2; TRBD1 might be the D (5 bases). The CDR3 is made up of 17 amino acids. V lost 5 bases and J lost 0, with 22 bases in between. Per germline, CDR1 SQVTM and CDR2 ANQGSEA.